What follows is one T cell receptor (beta chain) and its context. The same CDR3 can be traced to other DNA sequences in this sample. The data derive from a study of shared clonotypes between healthy human individuals. Splitting of CD4+ cells produced CD45RA+ naive and CD45RA-negative memory subsets. The table came from immunoSEQ multiplex PCR; TCRdb's copy has only in-frame clones and leaves some out. This sample yields 2 million to 2.5 million clones, of which 93% are seen a single time; under 0.45% belongs to the top ten. The CDR3 is made up of 12 amino acids. V lost 1 base to trimming and J lost 5 bases, with 5 bases between them. Germline CDR1 SGHDN, CDR2 FVKESK.

This chain joins TRBV14 and TRBJ1-2; no clear D. Sequenced: naive CD4+ T cells from PBMCs. Subset specified: CD45RA+ positively selected. The TCR was taken from a man younger than 35 in good health. Some clones in this sample may be carry-over from other donors' samples. The DNA of the CDR3 is TGTGCCAGCAGCCAAGGAGCATATGGCTACACCTTC. It encodes CASSQGAYGYTF.